A single T cell receptor (beta chain) is shown here with its context. The source of the sample is a study of blood T cell repertoires in COVID-19. Study at large: Material from acute and convalescent COVID-19 was sourced from the United States, Italy and Spain. Sources were T cells, B-cell-depleted T cells, or PBMCs; the material itself was cDNA or gDNA.

In the original processing: Amplified reference gene primers provided the basis for estimating nucleated cell counts. TCRdb keeps only in-frame clones here, not all; method: immunoSEQ multiplex PCR. V and J calls and clone size come straight from that table; D and trimming were deduced from the DNA. This sample has around 150,000 clones; 80% to 90% occur once, and the top ten carry around 3.5%. The CDR3 contains 14 residues. In germline, CDR1 is MDHEN, CDR2 SYDVKM. V shed 7 bases, J shed 4 bases, and the junction held 7 bases outside the gene matches. This receptor was taken from a man aged 65 to 79 with acute or convalescent COVID-19. The sequenced sample consisted of peripheral blood. V and J are TRBV28 and TRBJ1-5; 7 bases line up with TRBD1. In DNA, the CDR3 is TGTGCCAGCATCACAGGGGCAGGAAATCAGCCCCAGCATTTT. Amino acid sequence: CASITGAGNQPQHF.